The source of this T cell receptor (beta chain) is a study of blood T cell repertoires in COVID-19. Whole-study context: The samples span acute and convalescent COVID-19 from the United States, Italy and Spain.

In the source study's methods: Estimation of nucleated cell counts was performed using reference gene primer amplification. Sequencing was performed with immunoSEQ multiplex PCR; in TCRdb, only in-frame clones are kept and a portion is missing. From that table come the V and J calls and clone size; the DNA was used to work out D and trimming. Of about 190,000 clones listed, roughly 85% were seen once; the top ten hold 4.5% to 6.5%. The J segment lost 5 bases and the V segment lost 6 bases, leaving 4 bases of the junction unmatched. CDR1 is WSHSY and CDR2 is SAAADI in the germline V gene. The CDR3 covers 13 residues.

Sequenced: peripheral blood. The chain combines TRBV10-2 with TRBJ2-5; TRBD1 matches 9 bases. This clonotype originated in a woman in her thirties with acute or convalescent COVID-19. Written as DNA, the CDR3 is TGCGCCAGCAGGAGGACAGGGGAGGAGACCCAGTACTTC. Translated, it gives CASRRTGEETQYF.